These 26 T cell receptor beta chains share one sample of origin, sequenced in a study of CD8 T cells in ankylosing spondylitis (dated by TCRdb to about 2017). What the research found in general, with its limitations: Blood from ankylosing spondylitis patients appeared to be characterized by a TCR beta motif composed of under ten highly homologous amino acid variants.

Preparation of the library involved 5' RACE. TCRdb records Illumina HiSeq 2500 as the sequencer. The public reads were reprocessed in TCRdb via fastp at Q25 and MiXCR, keeping in-frame beta chains. Under each unique CDR3 protein, matching rows form one entry showing the most common genes and DNA. This sample gives 450,000 or so distinct CDR3 sequences in total; 20% to 30% of them show up just once. The ten top clones hold about 0.92% of the sample. Their specific antigens are unknown. Material for sequencing was blood, either unsorted or a sorted T cell fraction (not recorded which). The receptors originated from a male donor with ankylosing spondylitis.

This clonotype was seen at least ten times. V usage is TRBV5-1 and J usage is TRBJ2-3; 9 bases align to TRBD1. The CDR3 covers 15 residues. The V gene's germline CDR1 is SGHRS and CDR2 YFSETQ. J gave up 6 bases and V 4 bases, and 9 bases lay outside the gene matches. CDR3 nucleotides: TGCGCCAGCAGCCTGGACAGGGGCGGCCCGGATACGCAGTATTTT. Its protein is CASSLDRGGPDTQYF. Looking up the rest from reference TRBV5-1 and TRBJ2-3 gives the full variable domain: KAGVTQTPRYLIKTRGQQVTLSCSPISGHRSVSWYQQTPGQGLQFLFEYFSETQRNKGNFPGRFSGRQFSNSRSEMNVSTLELGDSALYLCASSLDRGGPDTQYFGPGTRLTVL.

The genes are TRBV5-1 and TRBJ2-6; 9 bases match TRBD1. This CDR3 region has 16 residues. The germline gives CDR1 SGHRS, CDR2 YFSETQ. The ends lost 4 bases at V and 0 bases at J; junction bases unmatched: 2. CDR3: CASSPTGGSGANVLTF. Written as DNA, the CDR3 is TGCGCCAGCAGCCCGACAGGGGGCTCTGGGGCCAACGTCCTGACTTTC.

This chain links TRBV3-1 with TRBJ2-7; TRBD2 is a possible D gene (6 bases). Trimming removed 3 bases at V and 7 bases at J, with 13 bases between. Germline V CDR1 and CDR2: LGHDT, YNNKEL (reference sequence). CDR3 size: 13 residues. The CDR3 DNA reads as TGTGCCAGCAGCCACGAAGCTGCGGGGGAGCAGTACTTC. Protein: CASSHEAAGEQYF.

The CDR3 sequence is CASSRLGLAGGVPDTQYF. The CDR3 DNA reads as TGTGCCAGCAGTCGACTCGGACTAGCGGGAGGGGTGCCAGATACGCAGTATTTT. The chain couples TRBV28 to TRBJ2-3, with TRBD2 identical over 15 bases. This CDR3 has 18 residues. CDR1 and CDR2 from the germline V gene are MDHEN and SYDVKM. Losses at the gene ends were 5 bases for V and 4 bases for J; bases not matched to a gene: 10.

A few counts support this clonotype. This chain connects TRBV20-1 to TRBJ2-1, with 11 bases matching TRBD2. Per germline, CDR1 DFQATT and CDR2 SNEGSKA (reference sequence). The trim removed 3 bases at V and 4 bases at J, leaving 2 bases unmatched. CDR3 length: 14 residues. Written as DNA, the CDR3 is TGCAGTGCTAGGGTAGCGGGAGGGTACAATGAGCAGTTCTTC. Protein product: CSARVAGGYNEQFF.

J is TRBJ1-1 and V is TRBV5-6; D is possibly TRBD1 (6 bases). Germline values: CDR1 SGHDT, CDR2 YYEEEE. With 5 bases removed from V and 4 bases from J, the gap between germline ends came to 15 bases. The CDR3 is 14 amino acids. In nucleotides, the CDR3 is TGTGCCAGCAGGACGCCGGGGGGGCTCACTGAAGCTTTCTTT. It yields the protein CASRTPGGLTEAFF.

The chain is built from TRBV5-5 and TRBJ1-1, with TRBD1 as a possible D gene (6 bases). Trimming shortened V by 4 bases and J by 3 bases, and 25 bases separated the two germline ends. This CDR3 region has 18 residues. Germline CDR1 reads SGHKS; CDR2 reads YYEKEE (reference sequence). In nucleotides, the CDR3 is TGTGCCAGCAGCCTCGGGGGCCTCTGGGGAGGTAAGGACACTGAAGCTTTCTTT. Amino acid sequence: CASSLGGLWGGKDTEAFF. Using reference TRBV5-5 and TRBJ1-1 for the parts outside the CDR3, the full variable domain is DAGVTQSPTHLIKTRGQQVTLRCSPISGHKSVSWYQQVLGQGPQFIFQYYEKEERGRGNFPDRFSARQFPNYSSELNVNALLLGDSALYLCASSLGGLWGGKDTEAFFGQGTRLTVV.

This clonotype came up many times. The chain is built from TRBV5-1 and TRBJ2-3; D might be TRBD1 (6 bases). Per germline, CDR1 SGHRS and CDR2 YFSETQ. V lost 7 bases and J lost 5, with 17 bases in between. The CDR3 contains 14 residues. The CDR3 sequence is CASRQGGEGDTQYF. The CDR3 nucleotides are TGCGCCAGCCGGCAAGGGGGAGAAGGAGATACGCAGTATTTT.

This clonotype was recorded a few times. V is TRBV29-1 and J is TRBJ2-3, with a weak D call TRBD1 (5 bases). Germline CDR1 is SQVTM and CDR2 is ANQGSEA. The CDR3 is 13 residues long. V was clipped by 6 bases and J by 0 bases, with 10 bases between them. CDR3 loop: CSVYRQSTDTQYF. CDR3 DNA: TGCAGCGTCTACAGACAGAGCACAGATACGCAGTATTTT.

This clonotype came up a few times. This rearrangement joins TRBV5-1 to TRBJ2-1; TRBD2 aligns across 9 bases. V was clipped by 2 bases and J by 6 bases; unmatched bases: 9. This CDR3 is built from 16 residues. Germline CDR1 SGHRS, CDR2 YFSETQ. The CDR3 sequence is CASSFWLAGQGNEQFF. The CDR3 region has the DNA TGCGCCAGCAGCTTTTGGCTAGCGGGACAAGGCAATGAGCAGTTCTTC.

There are a few counts of this clonotype. The rearrangement links TRBV4-1 to TRBJ2-7, with 15 bases aligning to TRBD2. Germline V lookup: CDR1 MGHRA, CDR2 YSYEKL. This CDR3 is 19 amino acids long. With 0 bases clipped from V and 1 base from J, the junction kept 7 bases outside the gene matches. CDR3 sequence: CASSQEPGLAGGGSYEQYV. The CDR3 bases are TGCGCCAGCAGCCAAGAACCGGGACTAGCGGGAGGTGGGTCCTACGAGCAGTACGTC.

This chain connects TRBV5-1 to TRBJ2-5, with D perhaps matching TRBD1 or TRBD2 (5 bases each). Germline V gene data show CDR1 as SGHRS and CDR2 as YFSETQ. There are 15 residues in the CDR3. V dropped 0 bases and J dropped 5 bases, with 14 bases sitting between them. CDR3 in DNA: TGCGCCAGCAGCTTGGATCCGGGGCGCGCGGAGACCCAGTACTTC. Protein sequence: CASSLDPGRAETQYF.

This clonotype was found a few times. This chain connects TRBV3-1 to TRBJ2-7; D remains unclear. From germline, CDR1 is LGHDT and CDR2 YNNKEL (reference sequence). Trimming took 3 bases from V and 3 from J, leaving 9 bases between them. CDR3 length equals 13 residues. The CDR3 DNA sequence: TGTGCCAGCAGCCATCATGAAGGCTACGAGCAGTACTTC. Protein: CASSHHEGYEQYF.

This clonotype was seen only a few times. The chain combines TRBV27 with TRBJ2-3, with 7 bases matching TRBD2. Germline V CDR1 and CDR2: MNHEY, SMNVEV (reference sequence). There are 16 residues in the CDR3. Trimming removed 0 bases from V and 1 base from J; junction bases left unmatched: 4. CDR3 sequence: CASSLSSSGGTDTQYF. Here the CDR3 DNA reads TGTGCCAGCAGTTTATCGTCCAGCGGGGGCACAGATACGCAGTATTTT.

The chain is built from TRBV18 and TRBJ2-1; D not certain. The CDR3 consists of 15 residues. Trimming took off 0 bases at V and 9 bases at J, with 15 bases between the two ends. CDR1 is KGHSH and CDR2 is LQKENI in the germline V gene. CDR3 DNA: TGTGCCAGCTCACCACCGGTGGCGGCGAAGGGTGAGCAGTTCTTC. It is translated as CASSPPVAAKGEQFF.

J is TRBJ2-2 and V is TRBV12-3 or TRBV12-4, with D unclear. Between the trimmed V and J ends, which lost 5 bases and 6 bases, there was a span of 10 bases. The length of the CDR3 is 13 residues. CDR3 sequence reads: CASSPDRAGELFF. For the CDR3, the DNA is TGTGCCAGCAGTCCGGATCGTGCCGGGGAGCTGTTTTTT.

The gene calls are TRBV29-1 and TRBJ2-1; 12 bases agree with TRBD2. Trimming at V came to 6 bases and at J to 7 bases, leaving 7 bases not matched to a gene. The CDR3 totals 14 residues. Germline V gene sequence: CDR1 SQVTM, CDR2 ANQGSEA. CDR3 sequence (DNA): TGCAGCGTGCGGGGACTAGCGGGCGGGAATGAGCAGTTCTTC. Translation: CSVRGLAGGNEQFF.

This rearrangement joins TRBV10-2 to TRBJ1-4; 10 positions match TRBD1. Germline CDR1 is WSHSY and CDR2 is SAAADI. This CDR3 is built from 13 residues. V was clipped by 6 bases and J by 10 bases; unmatched bases: 5. The CDR3 sequence is CASRGQGLGKLFF. DNA of the CDR3: TGCGCCAGCAGGGGACAGGGGCTTGGAAAACTGTTTTTT.

This clonotype was found a few times. V gene TRBV20-1 combines with J gene TRBJ2-5; no clear D. The CDR3 loop spans 11 amino acids. V shed 4 bases and J shed 4 bases, with 7 bases lying between them. Per germline, CDR1 DFQATT and CDR2 SNEGSKA (reference sequence). The CDR3 region is CSATRRETQYF. DNA for the CDR3: TGCAGTGCTACTCGGCGAGAGACCCAGTACTTC.

This clonotype was recorded a few times. This sequence joins TRBV10-3 and TRBJ2-1; perhaps TRBD2 as D (5 bases). Germline CDR1 reads ENHRY; CDR2 reads SYGVKD. Trimming removed 5 bases at V and 0 bases at J, with 11 bases between. The CDR3 is made up of 15 amino acids. Here the CDR3 DNA reads TGTGCCATCAGTACCGAGCGGTACTCCTACAATGAGCAGTTCTTC. Amino acids: CAISTERYSYNEQFF.

This clonotype came up a few times. The V and J genes are TRBV10-1 and TRBJ2-4; no clear D. This CDR3 region has 10 residues. Germline CDR1 is WNHNN and CDR2 is SYGVQD (reference sequence). V was clipped by 5 bases and J by 16 bases, with 12 bases between them. The CDR3 loop reads CASSPALEYF. The CDR3 region has the DNA TGCGCCAGCAGTCCGGCGCTAGAATACTTC.

The chain employs TRBV6-5 and TRBJ2-1; D unresolved. CDR3 length: 14 amino acids. CDR1 and CDR2 (germline): MNHEY, SVGAGI. V lost 0 bases and J lost 6, with 9 bases in between. The CDR3 DNA sequence: TGTGCCAGCAGTTACTCGCTAAGGACCAATGAGCAGTTCTTC. Protein sequence: CASSYSLRTNEQFF.

This clonotype was counted a few times. This chain uses TRBV5-1 with TRBJ2-7; D may be TRBD2 (5 bases). CDR1 and CDR2 from the germline V gene are SGHRS and YFSETQ. Trimming pared 4 bases from V and 0 bases from J, leaving 8 bases between. The CDR3 covers 13 residues. For the CDR3, the DNA is TGCGCCAGCAGCACCGGGAACTCCTACGAGCAGTACTTC. It translates to CASSTGNSYEQYF.

This chain joins TRBV6-1 and TRBJ1-2; maybe TRBD1 (6 bases). The CDR3 sequence is 14 residues long. Trimming removed 7 bases from V and 4 bases from J, with 16 bases in between. Germline V gene sequence: CDR1 MNHNS, CDR2 SASEGT. In DNA, the CDR3 is TGTGCCAGCAACGGACAGACTGTTTCCTATGGCTACACCTTC. This codes for CASNGQTVSYGYTF.

This chain connects TRBV24-1 to TRBJ2-5, with 7 bases that match TRBD1. Germline V CDR1 and CDR2: KGHDR, SFDVKD. The J segment lost 0 bases and the V segment lost 4 bases, leaving 7 bases of the junction unmatched. The CDR3 runs to 16 residues. CDR3 sequence: CATSDAGTVYQETQYF. The CDR3 region has the DNA TGTGCCACCAGTGACGCTGGGACAGTGTACCAAGAGACCCAGTACTTC.

This clonotype was recorded only once. The chain carries TRBV10-3 and TRBJ2-1, with 9 nucleotides matching TRBD2. CDR3 length equals 15 residues. V gave up 6 bases and J gave up 8 bases; unmatched junction bases: 11. Germline CDR1 reads ENHRY; CDR2 reads SYGVKD. CDR3 loop: CAISSARSGSHEQFF. The CDR3 DNA is TGTGCCATCAGCTCAGCCCGTAGCGGGAGCCATGAGCAGTTCTTC.